These 10 T cell receptor beta chains came from one sample sequenced in a study of CXCR3-negative and CXCR3-positive naive CD8 T cells (dated by TCRdb to between 2019 and 2020). These reads were obtained on a NextSeq 550. The Human TCR Profiling Kit (MiLaboratory) was used to make UMI-labeled 5' RACE TRB cDNA libraries. After the reads were reprocessed by TCRdb, one entry was made per CDR3 protein sequence, with no DNA. The table for this sample shows 100,000 to 150,000 distinct CDR3 sequences. The top ten constitute around 0.27% of the sample. Sequencing input: naive CXCR3- CD8+ T cells from blood. According to the study, the label for this sample's cell subset or site signals: CD45RO-CCR7+CD27+CD95- naive CD8+ T cells lacking CXCR3 (TNR3-). These receptors were obtained from a human donor in good health. Some clones in this sample may be carry-over from other donors' samples.

The V gene is TRBV10-3, the J gene TRBJ2-1. The CDR3 is 11 residues long. CDR1 and CDR2 (germline): ENHRY, SYGVKD. The CDR3 spells CAISGDSKQFF.

V is TRBV6-5 and J is TRBJ2-7. CDR1 MNHEY and CDR2 SVGAGI come from the germline V gene. This CDR3 spans 14 amino acids. CDR3: CASSPLSGSYEQYF.

V usage is TRBV5-1 and J usage is TRBJ2-2; the TCRdb call, TRBD2, lacks DNA for checking. Looked up from germline, CDR1 is SGHRS and CDR2 is YFSETQ. The length of the CDR3 is 17 residues. The CDR3 loop reads CASSFRGGAGPPGELFF.

The chain couples TRBV14 to TRBJ2-5. There are 15 residues in the CDR3. Germline CDR1 and CDR2: SGHDN and FVKESK. The CDR3: CASSQVMNRQETQYF.

This chain links TRBV12-3 or TRBV12-4 with TRBJ2-1. This CDR3 region has 14 residues. The CDR3: CASSTHSSYNEQFF.

CDR3 loop: CSVEEASYNEQFF. The chain uses TRBV29-1 and TRBJ2-1. The CDR3 has 13 residues. The germline CDR1 and CDR2 sequences are SQVTM and ANQGSEA.

The CDR3 loop is CAWSVLGTGNSPLHF. The chain combines TRBV30 with TRBJ1-6; absent DNA, TCRdb's TRBD1 call cannot be checked. CDR1 and CDR2 (germline): GTSNPN, SVGIG (reference sequence). The CDR3 has 15 amino acids.

V gene TRBV7-8 combines with J gene TRBJ1-1; absent DNA, TCRdb's TRBD1 call cannot be checked. The CDR3 spans 14 residues. Germline V CDR1 and CDR2: SGHVS, FQNEAQ. The chain's CDR3 is CASSPQPGTGEAFF.

The genes are TRBV9 and TRBJ2-1; absent DNA, TCRdb's TRBD2 call cannot be checked. Germline CDR1 and CDR2: SGDLS and YYNGEE. CDR3 length: 15 amino acids. The CDR3: CASSPASGNYNEQFF. Full variable domain (missing parts from reference TRBV9 and TRBJ2-1): DSGVTQTPKHLITATGQRVTLRCSPRSGDLSVYWYQQSLDQGLQFLIQYYNGEERAKGNILERFSAQQFPDLHSELNLSSLELGDSALYFCASSPASGNYNEQFFGPGTRLTVL.

The rearrangement uses TRBV29-1 and TRBJ2-1; TCRdb returns TRBD1, unconfirmable since there is no DNA. This CDR3 region has 14 residues. Germline CDR1 SQVTM, CDR2 ANQGSEA. The CDR3 protein is CSVEGVDRDNEQFF.